This TCR beta chain derives from a study of T cells in Graves' hyperthyroidism and ophthalmopathy. The CDR3 consists of 13 residues. The V and J ends lost 3 bases and 5 bases respectively, with 7 bases between them. Germline assignment: CDR1 MNHNY and CDR2 SVGAGI (reference sequence). Notes on the study in general: Blood shared most expanded thyroid clonotypes above 0.001. The model's output predicted ophthalmopathy at a median of about 5.9 months prior to onset.

When ophthalmopathy did not progress within 18 months, Graves' hyperthyroidism was considered stable. Subjects aged 18 to 65 presented with newly diagnosed hyperthyroidism of less than 2 months' duration. Amplified regions were TCR beta CDR3 sequences from RNA transcripts. HTBI primers were employed in a first-round RT-PCR of the TCR CDR3. TCRdb independently ran MiXCR on the multiplex PCR reads; one entry per CDR3 protein. The profile shows 550,000 to 650,000 distinct CDR3 sequences, around 13% of them singletons. There are many counts of this clonotype. The antigen is not known. The chain combines TRBV6-6 with TRBJ1-4; D is uncertain. The specimen sequenced was blood. The origin of this receptor is a woman in her thirties or forties with Graves' hyperthyroidism. CDR3 coding DNA: TGTGCCAGCAGTTATCTCGCGAATGAAAAACTGTTTTTT. This translates into CASSYLANEKLFF.